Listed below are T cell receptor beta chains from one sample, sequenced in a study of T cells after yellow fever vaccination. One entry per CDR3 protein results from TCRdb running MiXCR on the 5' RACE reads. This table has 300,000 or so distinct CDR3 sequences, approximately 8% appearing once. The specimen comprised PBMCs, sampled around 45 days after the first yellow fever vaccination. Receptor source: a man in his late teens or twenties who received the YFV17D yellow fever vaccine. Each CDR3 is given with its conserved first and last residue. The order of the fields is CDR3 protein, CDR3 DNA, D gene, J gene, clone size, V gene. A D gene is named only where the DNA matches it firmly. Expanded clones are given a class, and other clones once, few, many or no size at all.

CDR3aa: CASSFLGQGPYNEQFF
CDR3nt: TGTGCCAGCAGTTTCCTCGGGCAGGGGCCCTACAATGAGCAGTTCTTC
d_gene: .
j_gene: TRBJ2-1
abundance: .
v_gene: TRBV12-3/TRBV12-4

CDR3aa: CSAPGTSGGFSTDTQYF
CDR3nt: TGCAGTGCCCCCGGGACTAGCGGGGGGTTTAGCACAGATACGCAGTATTTT
d_gene: TRBD2
j_gene: TRBJ2-3
abundance: few
v_gene: TRBV20-1

CDR3aa: CASSSEPRKETQYF
CDR3nt: TGTGCCAGCAGTTCGGAGCCCAGGAAGGAGACCCAGTACTTC
d_gene: .
j_gene: TRBJ2-5
abundance: .
v_gene: TRBV6-5

CDR3aa: CASSGFPGLHNEQFF
CDR3nt: TGTGCCAGCAGTGGTTTCCCGGGACTTCACAATGAGCAGTTCTTC
d_gene: .
j_gene: TRBJ2-1
abundance: few
v_gene: TRBV25-1

CDR3aa: CASSLEGISFRTEAFF
CDR3nt: TGTGCCAGCAGTTTGGAGGGAATCTCGTTTCGGACTGAAGCTTTCTTT
d_gene: .
j_gene: TRBJ1-1
abundance: few
v_gene: TRBV12-3/TRBV12-4

CDR3aa: CASSSLDRERGYTF
CDR3nt: TGTGCCAGCAGTTCTTTGGACAGGGAAAGAGGCTACACCTTC
d_gene: TRBD1
j_gene: TRBJ1-2
abundance: .
v_gene: TRBV6-5

CDR3aa: CASSQVPDIYGYTF
CDR3nt: TGCGCCAGCAGCCAAGTCCCAGACATCTATGGCTACACCTTC
d_gene: .
j_gene: TRBJ1-2
abundance: .
v_gene: TRBV4-1

CDR3aa: CSVRGIYGYTF
CDR3nt: TGCAGCGTCCGGGGAATCTATGGCTACACCTTC
d_gene: .
j_gene: TRBJ1-2
abundance: few
v_gene: TRBV29-1

CDR3aa: CASSVASGASYNEQFF
CDR3nt: TGTGCCAGCAGCGTAGCGTCGGGGGCCTCCTACAATGAGCAGTTCTTC
d_gene: .
j_gene: TRBJ2-1
abundance: .
v_gene: TRBV9

CDR3aa: CASSPHVGGVEQYF
CDR3nt: TGTGCCAGCAGCCCGCACGTGGGGGGCGTCGAGCAGTACTTC
d_gene: .
j_gene: TRBJ2-7
abundance: .
v_gene: TRBV7-2

CDR3aa: CASSLGGDTEAFF
CDR3nt: TGTGCCAGCAGCTTAGGAGGGGACACTGAAGCTTTCTTT
d_gene: .
j_gene: TRBJ1-1
abundance: many
v_gene: TRBV5-1

CDR3aa: CASSLSPSGEQFF
CDR3nt: TGTGCCAGCAGTTTATCCCCGAGCGGGGAGCAGTTCTTC
d_gene: .
j_gene: TRBJ2-1
abundance: .
v_gene: TRBV28

CDR3aa: CSAPARIAGTTDTQYF
CDR3nt: TGCAGTGCCCCCGCCCGAATAGCGGGTACCACAGATACGCAGTATTTT
d_gene: TRBD2
j_gene: TRBJ2-3
abundance: .
v_gene: TRBV20-1

CDR3aa: CASSLEIPGALRGYTF
CDR3nt: TGCGCCAGCAGCTTGGAAATTCCAGGAGCCTTGCGTGGCTACACCTTC
d_gene: .
j_gene: TRBJ1-2
abundance: few
v_gene: TRBV5-1

CDR3aa: CASSERGDASSETQYF
CDR3nt: TGTGCCAGCAGTGAGCGAGGGGACGCGTCCTCCGAGACCCAGTACTTC
d_gene: .
j_gene: TRBJ2-5
abundance: few
v_gene: TRBV6-4

CDR3aa: CASSPEVAQETQYF
CDR3nt: TGTGCCAGCAGCCCAGAAGTGGCCCAAGAGACCCAGTACTTC
d_gene: .
j_gene: TRBJ2-5
abundance: .
v_gene: TRBV7-9

CDR3aa: CASSYGRISGETQYF
CDR3nt: TGTGCCAGCAGTTACGGACGGATCTCCGGAGAGACCCAGTACTTC
d_gene: .
j_gene: TRBJ2-5
abundance: .
v_gene: TRBV6-5

CDR3aa: CASSLTNNEQFF
CDR3nt: TGTGCCAGCAGTTTGACGAACAATGAGCAGTTCTTC
d_gene: .
j_gene: TRBJ2-1
abundance: .
v_gene: TRBV12-3/TRBV12-4

CDR3aa: CASSSGLAGAVFEDTQYF
CDR3nt: TGTGCCAGCAGCTCCGGACTAGCGGGGGCTGTTTTCGAAGATACGCAGTATTTT
d_gene: TRBD2
j_gene: TRBJ2-3
abundance: few
v_gene: TRBV11-1

CDR3aa: CASSQTGLAGETQYF
CDR3nt: TGCGCCAGCAGCCAAACTGGACTAGCTGGCGAGACCCAGTACTTC
d_gene: TRBD2
j_gene: TRBJ2-5
abundance: .
v_gene: TRBV4-3

CDR3aa: CSARTRNTEAFF
CDR3nt: TGCAGTGCGAGAACACGGAACACTGAAGCTTTCTTT
d_gene: .
j_gene: TRBJ1-1
abundance: .
v_gene: TRBV20-1

CDR3aa: CASSLDRGQSGRGNQPQHF
CDR3nt: TGTGCCAGCAGCTTAGACCGGGGACAGTCGGGGAGAGGCAATCAGCCCCAGCATTTT
d_gene: TRBD1
j_gene: TRBJ1-5
abundance: .
v_gene: TRBV7-8

CDR3aa: CATSSGGINNQPQHF
CDR3nt: TGTGCCACCAGCAGCGGCGGAATAAACAATCAGCCCCAGCATTTT
d_gene: .
j_gene: TRBJ1-5
abundance: .
v_gene: TRBV15

CDR3aa: CASSYSRQGPDTQYF
CDR3nt: TGTGCCAGCAGTTATTCCCGACAGGGGCCAGATACGCAGTATTTT
d_gene: TRBD1
j_gene: TRBJ2-3
abundance: few
v_gene: TRBV6-2/TRBV6-3

CDR3aa: CSARRTVVDEKLFF
CDR3nt: TGCAGTGCCCGTAGGACAGTCGTGGATGAAAAACTGTTTTTT
d_gene: .
j_gene: TRBJ1-4
abundance: .
v_gene: TRBV20-1

CDR3aa: CASSVGFDYEQYF
CDR3nt: TGTGCCAGCAGCGTAGGCTTCGACTACGAGCAGTACTTC
d_gene: .
j_gene: TRBJ2-7
abundance: .
v_gene: TRBV9

CDR3aa: CASSVLSGELFF
CDR3nt: TGTGCCAGCAGCGTGCTGTCTGGGGAGCTGTTTTTT
d_gene: .
j_gene: TRBJ2-2
abundance: many
v_gene: TRBV9

CDR3aa: CSARDHQAGNSPLHF
CDR3nt: TGCAGTGCTAGAGATCATCAGGCGGGTAATTCACCCCTCCACTTT
d_gene: .
j_gene: TRBJ1-6
abundance: .
v_gene: TRBV20-1

CDR3aa: CASSFYSREETQYF
CDR3nt: TGTGCCAGCAGCTTTTACTCCCGGGAAGAGACCCAGTACTTC
d_gene: .
j_gene: TRBJ2-5
abundance: few
v_gene: TRBV7-2

CDR3aa: CASSFPTGANGYTF
CDR3nt: TGTGCCAGCAGCTTCCCGACAGGAGCGAATGGCTACACCTTC
d_gene: .
j_gene: TRBJ1-2
abundance: many
v_gene: TRBV7-2

CDR3aa: CASSVGLGTQYF
CDR3nt: TGTGCCAGCAGCGTAGGTCTGGGAACCCAGTACTTC
d_gene: .
j_gene: TRBJ2-5
abundance: few
v_gene: TRBV9

CDR3aa: CASSWTSGGSDAGELFF
CDR3nt: TGTGCCAGCAGTTGGACTAGCGGGGGGTCTGATGCCGGGGAGCTGTTTTTT
d_gene: TRBD2
j_gene: TRBJ2-2
abundance: few
v_gene: TRBV6-5

CDR3aa: CASSETTWGDEQFF
CDR3nt: TGTGCCAGCAGTGAAACTACTTGGGGTGATGAGCAGTTCTTC
d_gene: .
j_gene: TRBJ2-1
abundance: .
v_gene: TRBV2

CDR3aa: CASRPTGLSKNIQYF
CDR3nt: TGTGCCAGCAGGCCTACAGGGCTCTCCAAAAACATTCAGTACTTC
d_gene: .
j_gene: TRBJ2-4
abundance: once
v_gene: TRBV7-9

CDR3aa: CASGLPSGLAGGFSYNEQFF
CDR3nt: TGTGCTAGTGGTTTGCCCTCGGGGCTAGCGGGGGGGTTTTCCTACAATGAGCAGTTCTTC
d_gene: TRBD2
j_gene: TRBJ2-1
abundance: few
v_gene: TRBV12-5

CDR3aa: CASSYSILRGELFF
CDR3nt: TGTGCCAGCAGTTACTCAATTCTCCGGGGGGAGCTGTTTTTT
d_gene: .
j_gene: TRBJ2-2
abundance: few
v_gene: TRBV6-5

CDR3aa: CASSSRGGYEQYF
CDR3nt: TGTGCCAGCAGCTCCCGTGGGGGGTACGAGCAGTACTTC
d_gene: .
j_gene: TRBJ2-7
abundance: .
v_gene: TRBV7-3

CDR3aa: CAISLDRLDATNEKLFF
CDR3nt: TGTGCCATCAGCTTGGACAGATTAGATGCAACTAATGAAAAACTGTTTTTT
d_gene: .
j_gene: TRBJ1-4
abundance: .
v_gene: TRBV10-3

CDR3aa: CASSLSSGGPTQYF
CDR3nt: TGTGCCAGCAGCTTATCTAGCGGGGGACCGACCCAGTACTTC
d_gene: TRBD2
j_gene: TRBJ2-5
abundance: .
v_gene: TRBV13

CDR3aa: CASSPRGPVYGYTF
CDR3nt: TGTGCCAGCAGCCCCAGGGGACCGGTCTATGGCTACACCTTC
d_gene: .
j_gene: TRBJ1-2
abundance: few
v_gene: TRBV5-6

CDR3aa: CAWSVRLSDTQYF
CDR3nt: TGTGCCTGGAGTGTACGTCTTTCGGATACGCAGTATTTT
d_gene: .
j_gene: TRBJ2-3
abundance: .
v_gene: TRBV30

CDR3aa: CASSEWSSFDTQYF
CDR3nt: TGTGCCAGCAGTGAATGGTCTAGCTTTGATACGCAGTATTTT
d_gene: .
j_gene: TRBJ2-3
abundance: .
v_gene: TRBV25-1

CDR3aa: CRGGGARGEKLFF
CDR3nt: TGCAGGGGAGGAGGGGCGCGGGGTGAAAAACTGTTTTTT
d_gene: .
j_gene: TRBJ1-4
abundance: .
v_gene: TRBV20-1

CDR3aa: CASSRGANGNSPLHF
CDR3nt: TGTGCCAGCTCACGGGGGGCGAATGGTAATTCACCCCTCCACTTT
d_gene: .
j_gene: TRBJ1-6
abundance: .
v_gene: TRBV18